This entry describes one T cell receptor beta chain. Its cognate antigen is unknown. The sample originates from a study of beta chain features in type 1 diabetes. Study-wide results and caveats: Across all four CD4+ subsets, people with type 1 diabetes showed modestly shorter TCRB CDR3s.

TCRB transcripts that were expressed got sequenced, as all of the isolated RNA had been reverse transcribed. Generated by immunoSEQ multiplex PCR, the TCRdb table keeps only in-frame clones and is missing some. The table includes approximately 270,000 clones, roughly an eighth detected once. This CDR3 is 13 amino acids long. CDR1 SQVTM and CDR2 ANQGSEA come from the germline V gene. V trimming: 6 bases; J trimming: 3 bases; junction bases outside the gene matches: 7. The chain couples TRBV29-1 to TRBJ2-7; 8 bases are a match to TRBD1. The clonotype comes from a man between 25 and 39 years old with type 1 diabetes. The sequencing sample was made of naive CD4+ T cells from blood. The CDR3: CSVTGGNFYEQYF. In DNA form, the CDR3 reads TGCAGCGTCACAGGGGGTAACTTCTACGAGCAGTACTTC.